This paragraph reports one T cell receptor (beta chain). The sample belongs to a study of identical twins. The CDR3 sequence is 19 residues long. MiXCR, run by TCRdb on the 5' RACE reads, gives a single entry per CDR3 protein. Among about 470,000 distinct CDR3 sequences listed, more than 20% were seen once. The same data also went into a second study, on T cells expressing NK-cell markers. As reported in that work: Each of 6 or 7 donors carried dominant NKG2C+ clonotypes accounting for about 1.0-7.0% of CD8+ T cells.

The rearrangement links TRBV12-3 or TRBV12-4 to TRBJ2-5, with 11 bases that match TRBD2. This clonotype originated in a woman aged 18-29 years in good health. The specimen sequenced was CD4+ T cells sorted from blood. The CDR3 sequence: CTFSLYGLSGRASGETQYF. Here the CDR3 DNA reads TGTACCTTCAGTTTATACGGTCTTAGCGGGAGGGCCTCGGGGGAGACCCAGTACTTC.